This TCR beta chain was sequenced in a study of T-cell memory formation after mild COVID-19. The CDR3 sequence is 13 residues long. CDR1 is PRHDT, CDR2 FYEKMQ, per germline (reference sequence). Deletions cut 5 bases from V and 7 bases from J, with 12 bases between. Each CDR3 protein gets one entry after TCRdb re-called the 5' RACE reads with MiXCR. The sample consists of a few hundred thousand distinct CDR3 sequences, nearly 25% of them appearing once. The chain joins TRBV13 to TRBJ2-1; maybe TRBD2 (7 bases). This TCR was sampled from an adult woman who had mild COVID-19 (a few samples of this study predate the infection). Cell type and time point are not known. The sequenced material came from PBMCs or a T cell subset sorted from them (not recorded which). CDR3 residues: CASSRGRGNEQFF. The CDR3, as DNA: TGTGCCAGCAGCCGGGGGCGGGGGAATGAGCAGTTCTTC.